The TCR beta chain under discussion was sequenced for a study of blood T cell repertoires in COVID-19. About the research overall: The cDNA or gDNA used as material had been derived from T cells, B-cell-depleted T cells, or PBMCs.

CDR1 SGHRS and CDR2 YFSETQ come from the germline V gene. Deletions cut 0 bases from V and 3 bases from J, with 19 bases between. This CDR3 has 18 residues. Source study methods: Reference gene primer amplification yielded estimated nucleated cell counts. TCRdb's copy holds only in-frame clones and misses some; the assay was immunoSEQ multiplex PCR. For V, J and clone size, that table is used; D and trimming come from the DNA. The table records 250,000 to 300,000 clones, less than 85% of them present only once. The TCR comes from a man aged 60 to 69 who had recovered from COVID-19. The sample taken for sequencing was peripheral blood. The chain employs TRBV5-1 and TRBJ2-1, with D perhaps TRBD2 (6 bases). CDR3 in DNA: TGCGCCAGCAGCTTGGAGGCTGCGGGGCCCTCGAGCTACAATGAGCAGTTCTTC. Protein sequence: CASSLEAAGPSSYNEQFF.